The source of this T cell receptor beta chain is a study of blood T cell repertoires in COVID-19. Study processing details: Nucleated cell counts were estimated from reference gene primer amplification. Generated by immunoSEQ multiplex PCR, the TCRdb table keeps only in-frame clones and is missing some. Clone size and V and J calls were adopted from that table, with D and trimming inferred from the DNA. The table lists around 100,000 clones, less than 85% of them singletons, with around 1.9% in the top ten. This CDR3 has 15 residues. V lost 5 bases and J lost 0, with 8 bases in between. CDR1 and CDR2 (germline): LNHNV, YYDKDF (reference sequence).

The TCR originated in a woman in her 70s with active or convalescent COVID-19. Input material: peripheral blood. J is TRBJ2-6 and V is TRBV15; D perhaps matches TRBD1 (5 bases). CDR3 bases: TGTGCCACCAGCTTTCAGGGCTCTGGGGCCAACGTCCTGACTTTC. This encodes CATSFQGSGANVLTF.